Each of the 18 T cell receptor beta chains below was sequenced from the same sample in a study of T-cell memory formation after mild COVID-19. Using its own MiXCR run on the 5' RACE reads, TCRdb lists one record per CDR3 protein. The sample consists of more than 80,000 distinct CDR3 sequences, 9.5% to 15% of them appearing once. Material: PBMCs or a T cell subset sorted from them (not recorded which). The receptors were gathered from an adult woman who had mild COVID-19 (a few samples of this study predate the infection). Cell type and time point are not known.

This clonotype was detected only a few times. This chain joins TRBV6-5 and TRBJ2-3, with 9 bases matching TRBD2. J gave up 5 bases and V 5 bases, and 8 bases lay outside the gene matches. The CDR3 totals 15 residues. The V gene's germline CDR1 is MNHEY and CDR2 SVGAGI. CDR3 bases: TGTGCCAGCAGTACCTTAGCGGGGGCGGGAGATACGCAGTATTTT. Translated: CASSTLAGAGDTQYF.

The J gene is TRBJ2-7, the V gene TRBV14, with D possibly being TRBD2 (5 bases). Trimming took off 4 bases at V and 3 bases at J, with 13 bases between the two ends. This CDR3 has 14 amino acids. The germline gives CDR1 SGHDN, CDR2 FVKESK. CDR3 nucleotides: TGTGCCAGCAGCCGCGTTACAGAGGGCTACGAGCAGTACTTC. It yields the protein CASSRVTEGYEQYF.

This clonotype was detected a few times. The J gene is TRBJ2-2, the V gene TRBV29-1, with a tentative D call TRBD1 (5 bases). The CDR3 is 11 residues long. V was cut by 5 bases and J by 7 bases, with 8 bases left in between. CDR1 and CDR2 (germline): SQVTM, ANQGSEA. CDR3 sequence: CSVRTGGELFF. In nucleotides, the CDR3 is TGCAGCGTTCGTACAGGCGGGGAGCTGTTTTTT.

This clonotype turned up a few times. V gene TRBV30 combines with J gene TRBJ1-1; perhaps TRBD1 as D (6 bases). From germline, CDR1 is GTSNPN and CDR2 SVGIG (reference sequence). Trimming cost V 5 bases and J 6 bases, with 28 bases left between them. This CDR3 comprises 17 residues. Here the CDR3 reads CAWGDYAPQGGKAEAFF. DNA for the CDR3: TGTGCCTGGGGTGATTACGCCCCACAGGGAGGGAAGGCTGAAGCTTTCTTT. Full variable domain (rest looked up from reference TRBV30 and TRBJ1-1): SQTIHQWPATLVQPVGSPLSLECTVEGTSNPNLYWYRQAAGRGLQLLFYSVGIGQISSEVPQNLSASRPQDRQFILSSKKLLLSDSGFYLCAWGDYAPQGGKAEAFFGQGTRLTVV.

This clonotype has only a few counts. Germline is not matched at one junction end, which may reflect a read error. V is TRBV7-3 and J is TRBJ2-3, with 8 nucleotides matching TRBD2. This CDR3 region has 16 residues. Germline CDR1 and CDR2: SGHTA and FQGTGA. Written as DNA, the CDR3 is TGTGCCAGCAGCCTAACCAGCGGGGGCCTAACAGATACGCAGTATTTT. This sequence encodes CASSLTSGGLTDTQYF.

The rearrangement uses TRBV29-1 and TRBJ1-2, with D unclear. The CDR3 sequence is 13 residues long. Trimming took off 2 bases at V and 1 base at J, with 8 bases between the two ends. Per germline, CDR1 SQVTM and CDR2 ANQGSEA. The CDR3 nucleotides are TGCAGCGTTGAACGCCGAGATAACTATGGCTACACCTTC. It yields the protein CSVERRDNYGYTF. Full variable domain (remainder filled in from reference TRBV29-1 and TRBJ1-2): SAVISQKPSRDICQRGTSLTIQCQVDSQVTMMFWYRQQPGQSLTLIATANQGSEATYESGFVIDKFPISRPNLTFSTLTVSNMSPEDSSIYLCSVERRDNYGYTFGSGTRLTVV.

This clonotype was seen only a few times. The chain has TRBV7-9 and TRBJ2-3; 9 bases fit TRBD2. Germline CDR1 is SEHNR and CDR2 is FQNEAQ (reference sequence). The CDR3 sequence is 14 residues long. The ends lost 10 bases at V and 1 base at J; junction bases unmatched: 6. The CDR3 bases are TGTGCCATTTTTCAGCGGGAGGGCACAGATACGCAGTATTTT. Translating gives CAIFQREGTDTQYF.

This clonotype has a handful of counts. The chain uses TRBV29-1 and TRBJ2-7, with 10 positions matching TRBD2. V trimming: 6 bases; J trimming: 2 bases; junction bases outside the gene matches: 4. The length of the CDR3 is 13 residues. Germline lookup yields CDR1 SQVTM and CDR2 ANQGSEA. In DNA form, the CDR3 reads TGCAGCGTCCTAGCGGGAGTCCCCTACGAGCAGTACTTC. This translates into CSVLAGVPYEQYF.

The gene calls are TRBV6-5 and TRBJ1-1, with D perhaps matching TRBD1 (6 bases). Germline lookup yields CDR1 MNHEY and CDR2 SVGAGI. V lost 2 bases, J lost 3 bases, and 16 bases lay in between. CDR3 size: 16 residues. The CDR3 region is CASSYGSGGSDTEAFF. CDR3 coding DNA: TGTGCCAGCAGTTACGGATCGGGGGGCTCTGACACTGAAGCTTTCTTT.

This clonotype was seen a few times. The chain recombines TRBV7-8 with TRBJ2-7; D may be TRBD1 (5 bases). This CDR3 has 16 amino acids. Germline lookup yields CDR1 SGHVS and CDR2 FQNEAQ. The V end lost 5 bases, the J end lost 0 bases, and 17 bases lay between the germline ends. The CDR3 region is CASSTRTHQLSYEQYF. The CDR3 nucleotides read TGTGCCAGCAGCACGAGGACACATCAACTCTCCTACGAGCAGTACTTC.

This chain links TRBV29-1 with TRBJ2-3, with D perhaps matching TRBD2 (6 bases). Germline-derived CDR1 and CDR2 are SQVTM and ANQGSEA. The length of the CDR3 is 16 residues. V lost 8 bases, J lost 1 base, and 22 bases lay in between. Here the CDR3 reads CSSEDKGGEGTDTQYF. In DNA, the CDR3 is TGCAGCTCTGAGGACAAGGGCGGGGAAGGCACAGATACGCAGTATTTT.

The chain joins TRBV27 to TRBJ1-2; possibly TRBD1 for D (5 bases). The V gene lost 6 bases and the J gene lost 7 bases, with 15 bases spanning the gap. Germline CDR1 MNHEY, CDR2 SMNVEV (reference sequence). The CDR3 contains 13 residues. The CDR3 here is CASSPGLMRGYTF. CDR3 nucleotides: TGTGCCAGCAGCCCAGGGCTCATGCGTGGCTACACCTTC.

This clonotype was detected only a few times. The V gene is TRBV7-6, the J gene TRBJ2-1; 7 bases are a match to TRBD1. Unmatched junction bases numbered 12, after V lost 2 bases and J lost 8 bases. This CDR3 is 16 amino acids long. Germline loops: CDR1 SGHVS, CDR2 FNYEAQ. As DNA, the CDR3 is TGTGCCAGCAGCTTACCTTCGACAGGGTTGGGCGATGAGCAGTTCTTC. Protein sequence: CASSLPSTGLGDEQFF.

The chain recombines TRBV12-3 or TRBV12-4 with TRBJ1-4; D gene ambiguous. The CDR3 is made up of 16 amino acids. V was trimmed by 5 bases and J by 7 bases, leaving 20 bases between them. CDR3 DNA: TGTGCCAGCAGTCCCGTGGGTGGGGAGGTTCGTGAAAAACTGTTTTTT. This gives the protein CASSPVGGEVREKLFF.

This clonotype has only a few counts. This rearrangement joins TRBV7-6 to TRBJ2-1; possible D gene TRBD2, 6 bases. Germline V gene sequence: CDR1 SGHVS, CDR2 FNYEAQ. This CDR3 has 15 amino acids. Trimming shortened V by 0 bases and J by 3 bases, and 9 bases separated the two germline ends. The CDR3 bases are TGTGCCAGCAGCTTAGCTAGCGGAGTCTACAATGAGCAGTTCTTC. Translation gives CASSLASGVYNEQFF.

Only a few counts were recorded for this clonotype. The chain uses TRBV5-1 and TRBJ1-1; 7 nucleotides match TRBD1. CDR3 length: 15 residues. Germline loops: CDR1 SGHRS, CDR2 YFSETQ. The trim removed 2 bases at V and 0 bases at J, leaving 4 bases unmatched. CDR3 nucleotide sequence: TGCGCCAGCAGCTTCCAACAGGGGATGAACACTGAAGCTTTCTTT. Translating it yields CASSFQQGMNTEAFF.

V usage is TRBV6-5 and J usage is TRBJ1-1; D gene uncertain. Germline CDR1 and CDR2: MNHEY and SVGAGI. Trimming removed 0 bases at V and 0 bases at J, with 14 bases between. The CDR3 spans 17 residues. This CDR3 is CASSYSTAGPMNTEAFF. CDR3 in DNA: TGTGCCAGCAGTTACTCGACGGCCGGACCGATGAACACTGAAGCTTTCTTT.

This clonotype was seen a handful of times. The V gene is TRBV9, the J gene TRBJ2-1; 8 positions match TRBD2. Germline CDR1 and CDR2: SGDLS and YYNGEE. The CDR3 is made up of 16 amino acids. J was trimmed by 5 bases and V by 0 bases; bases with no gene match: 7. This CDR3 is CASSVVGTSRHNEQFF. In DNA form, the CDR3 reads TGTGCCAGCAGCGTAGTCGGGACTAGTCGCCACAATGAGCAGTTCTTC.